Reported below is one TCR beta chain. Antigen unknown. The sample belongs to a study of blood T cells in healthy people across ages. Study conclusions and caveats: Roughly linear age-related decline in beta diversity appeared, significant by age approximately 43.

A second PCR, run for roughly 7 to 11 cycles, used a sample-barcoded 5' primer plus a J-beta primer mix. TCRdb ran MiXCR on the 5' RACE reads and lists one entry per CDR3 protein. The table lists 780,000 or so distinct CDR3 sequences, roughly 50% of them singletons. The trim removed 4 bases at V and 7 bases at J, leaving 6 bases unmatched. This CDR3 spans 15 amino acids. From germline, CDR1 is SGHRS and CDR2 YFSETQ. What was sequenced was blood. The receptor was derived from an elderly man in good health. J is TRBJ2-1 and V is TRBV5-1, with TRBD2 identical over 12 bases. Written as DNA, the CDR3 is TGCGCCAGCAGCCTAGCGGGAGGGCAACAGAATGAGCAGTTCTTC. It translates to CASSLAGGQQNEQFF.